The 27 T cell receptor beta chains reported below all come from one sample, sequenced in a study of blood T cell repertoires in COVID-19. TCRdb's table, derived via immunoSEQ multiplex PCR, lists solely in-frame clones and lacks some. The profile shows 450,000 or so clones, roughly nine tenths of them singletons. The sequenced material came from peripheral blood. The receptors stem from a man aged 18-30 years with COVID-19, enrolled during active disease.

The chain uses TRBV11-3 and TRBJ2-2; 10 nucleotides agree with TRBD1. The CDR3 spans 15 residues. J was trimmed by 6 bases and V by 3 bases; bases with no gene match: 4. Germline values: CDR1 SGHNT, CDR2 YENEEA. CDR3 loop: CASSFVGQGSGELFF. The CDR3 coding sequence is TGTGCCAGCAGCTTTGTGGGACAGGGGTCCGGGGAGCTGTTTTTT.

DNA of the CDR3: TGTGCCATCAGTGAGGGCGGGGTGGTAGATACGCAGTATTTT. Translating gives CAISEGGVVDTQYF. The chain carries TRBV10-3 and TRBJ2-3; possibly TRBD2 for D (6 bases). Germline assignment: CDR1 ENHRY and CDR2 SYGVKD. Trimming removed 2 bases from V and 5 bases from J, with 11 bases in between. This CDR3 has 14 amino acids.

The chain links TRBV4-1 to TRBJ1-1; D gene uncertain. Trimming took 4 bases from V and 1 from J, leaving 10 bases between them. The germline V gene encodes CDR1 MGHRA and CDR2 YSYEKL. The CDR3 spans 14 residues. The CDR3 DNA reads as TGCGCCAGCAGCCCAGACACGGGGAACACTGAAGCTTTCTTT. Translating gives CASSPDTGNTEAFF.

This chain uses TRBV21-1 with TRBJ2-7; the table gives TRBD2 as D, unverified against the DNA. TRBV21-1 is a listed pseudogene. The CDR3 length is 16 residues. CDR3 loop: CASSPPLCSAFYEQYF. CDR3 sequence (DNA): TGTGCCAGCAGCCCCCCTCTCTGCTCTGCGTTCTACGAGCAGTACTTC.

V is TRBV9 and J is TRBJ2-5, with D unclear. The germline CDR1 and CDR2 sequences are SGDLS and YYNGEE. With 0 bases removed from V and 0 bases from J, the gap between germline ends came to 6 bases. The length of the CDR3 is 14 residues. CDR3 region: CASSVGSDQETQYF. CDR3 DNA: TGTGCCAGCAGCGTAGGTTCGGACCAAGAGACCCAGTACTTC. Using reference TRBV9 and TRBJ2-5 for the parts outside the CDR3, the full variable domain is DSGVTQTPKHLITATGQRVTLRCSPRSGDLSVYWYQQSLDQGLQFLIQYYNGEERAKGNILERFSAQQFPDLHSELNLSSLELGDSALYFCASSVGSDQETQYFGPGTRLLVL.

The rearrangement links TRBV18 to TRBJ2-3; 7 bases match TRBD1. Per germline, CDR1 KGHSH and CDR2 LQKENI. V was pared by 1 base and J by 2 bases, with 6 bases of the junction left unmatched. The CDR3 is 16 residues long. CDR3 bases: TGTGCCAGCTCACCACTTACAGGGGTCTCCACAGATACGCAGTATTTT. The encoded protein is CASSPLTGVSTDTQYF.

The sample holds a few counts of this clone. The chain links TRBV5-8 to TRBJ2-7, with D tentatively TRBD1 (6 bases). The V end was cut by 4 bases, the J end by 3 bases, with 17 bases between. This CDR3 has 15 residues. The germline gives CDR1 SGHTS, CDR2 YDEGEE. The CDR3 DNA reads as TGTGCCAGCAGCCCCGCGACCGGGACATACTACGAGCAGTACTTC. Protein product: CASSPATGTYYEQYF.

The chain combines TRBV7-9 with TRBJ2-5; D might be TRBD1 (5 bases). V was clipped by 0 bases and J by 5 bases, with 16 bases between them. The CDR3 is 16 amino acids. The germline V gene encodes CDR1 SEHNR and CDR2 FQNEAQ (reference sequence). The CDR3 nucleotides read TGTGCCAGCAGCTTAGCGTCGGCACGTAGACAGGAGACCCAGTACTTC. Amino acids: CASSLASARRQETQYF.

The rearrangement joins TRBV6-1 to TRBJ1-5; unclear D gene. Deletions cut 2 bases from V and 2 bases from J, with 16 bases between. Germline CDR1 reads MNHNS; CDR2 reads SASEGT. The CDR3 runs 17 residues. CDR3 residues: CASSERQLNYGNQPQHF. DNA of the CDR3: TGTGCCAGCAGTGAAAGGCAGCTAAACTATGGCAATCAGCCCCAGCATTTT.

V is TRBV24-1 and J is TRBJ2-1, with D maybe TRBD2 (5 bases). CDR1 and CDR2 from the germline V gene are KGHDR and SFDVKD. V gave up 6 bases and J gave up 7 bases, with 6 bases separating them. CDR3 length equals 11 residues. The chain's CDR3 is CATSRGNEQFF. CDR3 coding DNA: TGTGCCACCAGTAGAGGGAATGAGCAGTTCTTC.

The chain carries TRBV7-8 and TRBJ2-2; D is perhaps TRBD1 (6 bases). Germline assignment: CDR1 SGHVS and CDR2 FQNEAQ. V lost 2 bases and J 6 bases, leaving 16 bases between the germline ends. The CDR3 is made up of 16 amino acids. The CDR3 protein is CASSLIWGRVSGELFF. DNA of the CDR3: TGTGCCAGCAGCTTAATCTGGGGGCGAGTCTCCGGGGAGCTGTTTTTT.

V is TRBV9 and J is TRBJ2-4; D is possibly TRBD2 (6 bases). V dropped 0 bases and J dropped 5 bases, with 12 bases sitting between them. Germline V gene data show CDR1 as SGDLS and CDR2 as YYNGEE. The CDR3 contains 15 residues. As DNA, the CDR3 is TGTGCCAGCAGCGTAGATCAGCGGGTCCAAAACATTCAGTACTTC. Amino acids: CASSVDQRVQNIQYF.

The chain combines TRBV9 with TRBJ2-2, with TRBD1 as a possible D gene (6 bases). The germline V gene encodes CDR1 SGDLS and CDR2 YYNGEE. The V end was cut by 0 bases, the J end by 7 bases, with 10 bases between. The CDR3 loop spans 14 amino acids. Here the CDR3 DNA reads TGTGCCAGCAGCGTAGCAGGGGTCGACGGGGAGCTGTTTTTT. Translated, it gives CASSVAGVDGELFF.

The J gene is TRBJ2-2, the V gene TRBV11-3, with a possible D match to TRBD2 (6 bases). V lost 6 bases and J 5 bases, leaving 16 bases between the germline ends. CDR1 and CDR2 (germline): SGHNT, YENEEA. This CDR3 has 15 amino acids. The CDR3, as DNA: TGTGCCAGCAGTTCCGGGACTGGAGGGACCGGGGAGCTGTTTTTT. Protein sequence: CASSSGTGGTGELFF.

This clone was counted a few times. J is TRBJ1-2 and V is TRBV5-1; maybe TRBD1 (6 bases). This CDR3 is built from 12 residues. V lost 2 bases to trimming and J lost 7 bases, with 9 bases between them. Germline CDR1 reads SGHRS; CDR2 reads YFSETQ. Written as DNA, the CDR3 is TGCGCCAGCAGCTTAAGCAGGGGTGGCTACACCTTC. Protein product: CASSLSRGGYTF.

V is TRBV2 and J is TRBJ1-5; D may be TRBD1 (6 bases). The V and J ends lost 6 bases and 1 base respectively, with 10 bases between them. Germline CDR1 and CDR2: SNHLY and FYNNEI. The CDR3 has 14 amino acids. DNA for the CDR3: TGTGCCAGCAGGGGGGACACCAGCAATCAGCCCCAGCATTTT. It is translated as CASRGDTSNQPQHF.

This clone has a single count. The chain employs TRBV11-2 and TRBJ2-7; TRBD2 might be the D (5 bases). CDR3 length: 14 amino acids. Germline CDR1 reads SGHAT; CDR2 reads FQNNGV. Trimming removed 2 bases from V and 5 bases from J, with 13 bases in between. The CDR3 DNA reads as TGTGCCAGCAGCTTACTGCGGTCCGGGGACGAGCAGTACTTC. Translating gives CASSLLRSGDEQYF.

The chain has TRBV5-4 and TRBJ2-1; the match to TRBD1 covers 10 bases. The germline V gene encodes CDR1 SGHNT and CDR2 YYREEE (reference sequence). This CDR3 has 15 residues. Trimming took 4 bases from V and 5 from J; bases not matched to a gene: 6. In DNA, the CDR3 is TGTGCCAGCAGCGGGTGGGGACAGGGGAACAATGAGCAGTTCTTC. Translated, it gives CASSGWGQGNNEQFF.

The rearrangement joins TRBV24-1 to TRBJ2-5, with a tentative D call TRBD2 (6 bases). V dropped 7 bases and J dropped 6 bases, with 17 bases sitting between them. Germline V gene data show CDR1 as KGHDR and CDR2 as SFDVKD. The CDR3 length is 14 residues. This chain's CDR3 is CATSPSGGKQTQYF. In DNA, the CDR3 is TGTGCCACCAGCCCCTCCGGGGGAAAACAGACCCAGTACTTC.

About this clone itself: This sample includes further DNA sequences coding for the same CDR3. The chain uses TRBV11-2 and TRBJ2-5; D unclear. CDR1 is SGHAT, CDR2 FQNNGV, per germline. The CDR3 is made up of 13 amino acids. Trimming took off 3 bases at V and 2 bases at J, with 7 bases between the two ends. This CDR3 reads CASSLERQETQYF. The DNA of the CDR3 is TGTGCCAGCAGCTTGGAGCGACAAGAGACCCAGTACTTC. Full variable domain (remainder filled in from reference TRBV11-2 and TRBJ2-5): EAGVAQSPRYKIIEKRQSVAFWCNPISGHATLYWYQQILGQGPKLLIQFQNNGVVDDSQLPKDRFSAERLKGVDSTLKIQPAKLEDSAVYLCASSLERQETQYFGPGTRLLVL.

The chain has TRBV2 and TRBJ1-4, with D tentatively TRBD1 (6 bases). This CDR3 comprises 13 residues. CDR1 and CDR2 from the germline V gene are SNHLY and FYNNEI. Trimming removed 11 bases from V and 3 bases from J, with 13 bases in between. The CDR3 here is CAGSTGANEKLFF. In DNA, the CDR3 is TGTGCCGGATCGACAGGAGCTAATGAAAAACTGTTTTTT.

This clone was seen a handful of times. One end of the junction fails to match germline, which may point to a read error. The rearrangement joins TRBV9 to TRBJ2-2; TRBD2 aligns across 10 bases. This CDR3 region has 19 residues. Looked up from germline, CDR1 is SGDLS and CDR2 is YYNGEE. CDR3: CASSVATGGGLAKTGELFF. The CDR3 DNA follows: TGTGCCAGCAGCGTAGCGACCGGAGGGGGACTAGCGAAAACCGGGGAGCTGTTTTTT. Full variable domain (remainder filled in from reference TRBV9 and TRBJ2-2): DSGVTQTPKHLITATGQRVTLRCSPRSGDLSVYWYQQSLDQGLQFLIQYYNGEERAKGNILERFSAQQFPDLHSELNLSSLELGDSALYFCASSVATGGGLAKTGELFFGEGSRLTVL.

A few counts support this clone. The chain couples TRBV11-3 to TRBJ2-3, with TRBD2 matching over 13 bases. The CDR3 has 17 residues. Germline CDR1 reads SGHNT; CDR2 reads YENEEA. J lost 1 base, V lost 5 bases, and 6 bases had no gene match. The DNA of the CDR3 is TGTGCCAGCAGCCCCGGGACTAGCGGGGCCCGCACAGATACGCAGTATTTT. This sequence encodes CASSPGTSGARTDTQYF.

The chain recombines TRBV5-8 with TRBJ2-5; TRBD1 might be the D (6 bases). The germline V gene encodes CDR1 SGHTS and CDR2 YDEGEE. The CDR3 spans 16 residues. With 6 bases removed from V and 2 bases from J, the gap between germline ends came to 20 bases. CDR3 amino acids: CASTLGWDTEQETQYF. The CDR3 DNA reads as TGTGCCAGCACCTTAGGATGGGACACTGAACAAGAGACCCAGTACTTC.

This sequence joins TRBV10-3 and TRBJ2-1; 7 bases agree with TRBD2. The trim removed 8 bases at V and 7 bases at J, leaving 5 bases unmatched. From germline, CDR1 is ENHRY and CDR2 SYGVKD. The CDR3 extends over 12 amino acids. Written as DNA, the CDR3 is TGTGCCATCGCAGGTAGCGGGAATGAGCAGTTCTTC. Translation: CAIAGSGNEQFF.

The CDR3 coding sequence is TGTGCCAGCAGTGTTTTAGGGACAGGCCCCTACAATGAGCAGTTCTTC. Its protein is CASSVLGTGPYNEQFF. The chain employs TRBV9 and TRBJ2-1; 8 bases line up with TRBD1. CDR3 length: 16 amino acids. CDR1 and CDR2 (germline): SGDLS, YYNGEE. V lost 5 bases to trimming and J lost 2 bases; unmatched junction nucleotides: 9.

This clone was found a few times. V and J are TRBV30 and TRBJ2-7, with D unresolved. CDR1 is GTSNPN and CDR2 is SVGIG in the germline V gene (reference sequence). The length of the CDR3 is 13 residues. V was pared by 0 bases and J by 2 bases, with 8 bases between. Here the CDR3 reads CAWSVSDPYEQYF. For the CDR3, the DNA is TGTGCCTGGAGTGTATCAGATCCCTACGAGCAGTACTTC.